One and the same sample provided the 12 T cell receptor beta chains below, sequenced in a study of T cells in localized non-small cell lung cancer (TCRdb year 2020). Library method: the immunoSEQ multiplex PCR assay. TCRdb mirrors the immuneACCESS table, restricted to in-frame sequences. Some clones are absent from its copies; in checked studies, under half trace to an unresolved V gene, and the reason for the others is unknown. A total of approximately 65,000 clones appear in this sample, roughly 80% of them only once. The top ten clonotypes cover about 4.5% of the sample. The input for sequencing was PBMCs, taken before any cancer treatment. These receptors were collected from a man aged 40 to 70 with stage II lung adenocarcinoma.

CDR3 in DNA: TGTGCCAGCAGCGGGGGGCTGAGAGAGGAAAAACTGTTTTTT. Its translation is CASSGGLREEKLFF. J is TRBJ1-4 and V is TRBV2, with D possibly being TRBD1 (6 bases). Germline CDR1 and CDR2: SNHLY and FYNNEI. CDR3 size: 14 residues. V was clipped by 6 bases and J by 8 bases, with 16 bases between them.

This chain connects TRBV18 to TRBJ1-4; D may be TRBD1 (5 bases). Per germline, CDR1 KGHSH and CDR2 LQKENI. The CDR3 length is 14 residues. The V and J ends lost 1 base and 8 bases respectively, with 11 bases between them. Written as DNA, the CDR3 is TGTGCCAGCTCACCACAGGGGAATGCGGAAAAACTGTTTTTT. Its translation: CASSPQGNAEKLFF.

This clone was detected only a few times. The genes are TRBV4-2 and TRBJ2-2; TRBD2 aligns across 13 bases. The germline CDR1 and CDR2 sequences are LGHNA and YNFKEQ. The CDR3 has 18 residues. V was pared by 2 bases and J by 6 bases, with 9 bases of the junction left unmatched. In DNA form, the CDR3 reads TGTGCCAGCAGCCAACCCGGACTAGCGGGAGTAGGGGCCGGGGAGCTGTTTTTT. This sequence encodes CASSQPGLAGVGAGELFF.

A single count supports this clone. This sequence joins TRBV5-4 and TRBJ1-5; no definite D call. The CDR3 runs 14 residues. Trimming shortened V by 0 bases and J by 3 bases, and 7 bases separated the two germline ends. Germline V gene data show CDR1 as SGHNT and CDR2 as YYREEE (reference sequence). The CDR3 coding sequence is TGTGCCAGCAGCTTGGCCCCTCTCAATCAGCCCCAGCATTTT. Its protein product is CASSLAPLNQPQHF.

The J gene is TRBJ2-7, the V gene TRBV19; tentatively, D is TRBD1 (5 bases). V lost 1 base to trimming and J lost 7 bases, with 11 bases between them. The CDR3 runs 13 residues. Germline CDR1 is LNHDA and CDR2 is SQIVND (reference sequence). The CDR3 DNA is TGTGCCAGTAGTATAGGCGGCCGACAGGAGCAGTACTTC. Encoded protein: CASSIGGRQEQYF.

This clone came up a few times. For the CDR3, the DNA is TGTGCCAGCAGCCCCGGCGGGAAATACTACAATGAGCAGTTCTTC. It translates to CASSPGGKYYNEQFF. This sequence joins TRBV11-3 and TRBJ2-1, with a weak D call TRBD2 (6 bases). The CDR3 sequence is 15 residues long. V dropped 5 bases and J dropped 3 bases, with 14 bases sitting between them. Germline V gene sequence: CDR1 SGHNT, CDR2 YENEEA.

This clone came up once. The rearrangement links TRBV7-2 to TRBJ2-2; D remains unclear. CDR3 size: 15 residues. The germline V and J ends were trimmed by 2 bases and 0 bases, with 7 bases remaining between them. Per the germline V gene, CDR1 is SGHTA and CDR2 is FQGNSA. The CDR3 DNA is TGTGCCAGCAGCTTATTGGTGACGAACACCGGGGAGCTGTTTTTT. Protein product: CASSLLVTNTGELFF.

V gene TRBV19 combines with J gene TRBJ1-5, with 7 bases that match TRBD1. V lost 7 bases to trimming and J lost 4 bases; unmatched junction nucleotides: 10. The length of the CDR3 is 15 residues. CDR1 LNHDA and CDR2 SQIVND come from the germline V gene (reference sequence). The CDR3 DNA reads TGTGCCAGTATCGACCGACAGGGTATTAATCAGCCCCAGCATTTT. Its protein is CASIDRQGINQPQHF.

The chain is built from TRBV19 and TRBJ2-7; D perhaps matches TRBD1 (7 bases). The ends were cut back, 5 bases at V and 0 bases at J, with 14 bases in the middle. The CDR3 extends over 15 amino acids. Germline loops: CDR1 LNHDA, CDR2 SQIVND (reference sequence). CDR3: CASSRAGQSSYEQYF. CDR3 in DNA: TGTGCCAGTAGTCGCGCGGGACAGAGCTCCTACGAGCAGTACTTC. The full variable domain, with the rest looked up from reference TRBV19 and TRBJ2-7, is DGGITQSPKYLFRKEGQNVTLSCEQNLNHDAMYWYRQDPGQGLRLIYYSQIVNDFQKGDIAEGYSVSREKKESFPLTVTSAQKNPTAFYLCASSRAGQSSYEQYFGPGTRLTVT.

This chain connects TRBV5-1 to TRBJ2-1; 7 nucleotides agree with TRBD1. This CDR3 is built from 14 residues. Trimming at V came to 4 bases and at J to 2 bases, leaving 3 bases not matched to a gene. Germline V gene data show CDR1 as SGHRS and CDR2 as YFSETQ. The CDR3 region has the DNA TGCGCCAGCAGCCCGACAGGGACCTACAATGAGCAGTTCTTC. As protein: CASSPTGTYNEQFF.

Here the CDR3 reads CASSLDPGGRDTQYF. CDR3 nucleotides: TGTGCCAGCAGCTTAGACCCGGGAGGCAGAGATACGCAGTATTTT. J is TRBJ2-3 and V is TRBV7-2; 7 bases map to TRBD2. Germline CDR1 SGHTA, CDR2 FQGNSA. The CDR3 length is 15 residues. V gave up 1 base and J gave up 5 bases; unmatched junction bases: 6.

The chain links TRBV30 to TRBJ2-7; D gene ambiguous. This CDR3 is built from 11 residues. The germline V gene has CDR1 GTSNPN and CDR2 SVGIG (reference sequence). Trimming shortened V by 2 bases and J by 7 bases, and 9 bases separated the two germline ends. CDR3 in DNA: TGTGCCTGGAGTAGGGCGGTGGAGCAGTACTTC. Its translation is CAWSRAVEQYF.